Listed here are 6 T cell receptor beta chains from one sample, sequenced in a study of T cells in Graves' hyperthyroidism and ophthalmopathy. The investigators amplified TCR beta CDR3 regions from RNA transcripts. During a first-round RT-PCR of the TCR CDR3, the HTBI primer set was used. TCRdb independently ran MiXCR on the multiplex PCR reads; one entry per CDR3 protein. The sample includes roughly 500,000 distinct CDR3 sequences, approximately 23% of them seen just once. Source material: blood. The receptors originated from a woman aged 70-85 years with Graves' ophthalmopathy.

This clonotype has only a few counts. This rearrangement joins TRBV6-1 to TRBJ2-7, with D tentatively TRBD2 (6 bases). The germline V gene has CDR1 MNHNS and CDR2 SASEGT. The CDR3 length is 16 residues. The V and J ends lost 3 bases and 0 bases respectively, with 15 bases between them. The CDR3 sequence: CASSDAAGTVSYEQYF. CDR3 bases: TGTGCCAGCAGTGACGCTGCCGGGACTGTCTCCTACGAGCAGTACTTC.

This clonotype was counted a few times. The CDR3, as DNA: TGTGCCAGCAGCAAACTAGCGGAGCGTTACAATGAGCAGTTCTTC. This sequence encodes CASSKLAERYNEQFF. The chain is built from TRBV6-2 or TRBV6-3 and TRBJ2-1; TRBD2 agrees at 8 bases. Germline V gene lookup returns CDR1 MNHEY and CDR2 SVGEGT. The CDR3 is made up of 15 amino acids. Losses at the gene ends were 6 bases for V and 4 bases for J; bases not matched to a gene: 8.

V is TRBV3-1 and J is TRBJ1-6; D might be TRBD1 (6 bases). CDR1 and CDR2 (germline): LGHDT, YNNKEL (reference sequence). CDR3 length: 14 amino acids. V lost 2 bases, J lost 4 bases, and 6 bases lay in between. This CDR3 reads CASSQRGYNSPLHF. CDR3 bases: TGTGCCAGCAGCCAAAGGGGGTATAATTCACCCCTCCACTTT.

This clonotype was seen a handful of times. The V gene is TRBV10-2, the J gene TRBJ2-2; 14 bases agree with TRBD2. From germline, CDR1 is WSHSY and CDR2 SAAADI. The CDR3 covers 16 residues. V was clipped by 6 bases and J by 5 bases; unmatched bases: 5. CDR3 amino acids: CASRGLAGVATGELFF. The CDR3, as DNA: TGCGCCAGCAGGGGACTAGCGGGAGTGGCGACCGGGGAGCTGTTTTTT.

In the case of this clonotype: The missing conserved phenylalanine or tryptophan at the end of this CDR3 makes a read error likely. J is TRBJ1-1 and V is TRBV7-9; possibly TRBD1 for D (5 bases). Trimming stripped 0 bases from V and 5 bases from J, with 10 bases between. The germline CDR1 and CDR2 sequences are SEHNR and FQNEAQ (reference sequence). CDR3 length equals 14 residues. The DNA of the CDR3 is TGTGCCAGCAGCTTAGCAGGGGTGGAAACTGAAGCTTTCTCT. It translates to CASSLAGVETEAFS.

This clonotype was picked up many times. V is TRBV12-3 or TRBV12-4 and J is TRBJ2-2; no reliable D call. V was clipped by 2 bases and J by 6 bases, with 7 bases between them. The CDR3 is 13 residues long. This chain's CDR3 is CASSLRPAGELFF. The CDR3 DNA reads as TGTGCCAGCAGTTTAAGACCAGCCGGGGAGCTGTTTTTT.